The present T cell receptor beta chain was sequenced within a study of naive and memory T cell subsets. The CDR3 is 15 amino acids. The ends were cut back, 1 base at V and 6 bases at J, with 13 bases in the middle. On this clonotype: The antigen remains unidentified.

Overall study findings and caveats: Especially in CD8 cells, naive repertoires contained a few larger clonotypes, possibly CD45RA-re-expressing memory cells.

An equimolar mix of two oligonucleotides served as the beta constant-region primer for TRBC1 and TRBC2. Four rounds of PCR amplified the ligated cDNA using nested alpha and beta constant-region primers plus SP2. TCRdb ran MiXCR on the UMI-ligation and nested PCR reads and lists one entry per CDR3 protein. The profile covers roughly 100,000 distinct CDR3 sequences, with about 14% appearing a single time and approximately 2.6% taken by the ten largest. The TCR sequence derives from a human donor in good health. The source material was naive CD8+ T cells from blood. The chain employs TRBV12-3 or TRBV12-4 and TRBJ2-1, with D perhaps matching TRBD2 (5 bases). This chain's CDR3 is CASSLGAALVNEQFF. As DNA, the CDR3 is TGTGCCAGCAGTTTAGGAGCGGCTCTCGTCAATGAGCAGTTCTTC.